This T cell receptor (beta chain) was found in a study of Ad26.COV2.S vaccination and SARS-CoV-2 variants. Sequencing used immunoSEQ multiplex PCR; TCRdb keeps in-frame clones, though not all of them. The profile shows about 480,000 clones, around nine tenths of them singletons. This CDR3 spans 16 amino acids. Unmatched junction bases numbered 4, after V lost 4 bases and J lost 0 bases. Germline V gene lookup returns CDR1 LGHNA and CDR2 YNFKEQ. Treatment denoted: some 20 received Ad26.COV2.S at low or high dose, single or two shots; several received placebo; per-sample allocation not given. Sample collection was performed on day 63 after the first vaccine or placebo injection.

The rearrangement uses TRBV4-2 and TRBJ2-1; 9 bases align to TRBD2. The sequences come from peripheral blood, collected in a trial of Ad26.COV2.S vaccine versus placebo. This TCR came from a person between 18 and 59 years old who received the Ad26.COV2.S COVID-19 vaccine or a placebo. CDR3 sequence reads: CASSPRSGSSYNEQFF. Here the CDR3 DNA reads TGTGCCAGCAGCCCGCGTAGCGGGAGCTCCTACAATGAGCAGTTCTTC.